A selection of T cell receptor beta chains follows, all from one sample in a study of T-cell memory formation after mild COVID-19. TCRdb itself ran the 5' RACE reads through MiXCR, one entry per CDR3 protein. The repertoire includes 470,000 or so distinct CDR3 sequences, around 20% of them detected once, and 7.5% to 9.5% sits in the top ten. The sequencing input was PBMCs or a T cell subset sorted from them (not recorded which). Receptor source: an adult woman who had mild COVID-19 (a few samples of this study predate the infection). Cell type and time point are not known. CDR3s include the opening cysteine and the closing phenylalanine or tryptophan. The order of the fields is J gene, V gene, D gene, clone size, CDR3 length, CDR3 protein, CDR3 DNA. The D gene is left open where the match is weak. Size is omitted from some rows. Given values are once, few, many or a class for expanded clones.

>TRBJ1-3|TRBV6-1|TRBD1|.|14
CASDHRGTGNTIYF
TGTGCCAGCGATCACAGGGGTACTGGAAACACCATATATTTT
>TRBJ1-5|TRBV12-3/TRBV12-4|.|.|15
CASSFARGAGQPQHF
TGTGCCAGCAGTTTTGCTAGGGGGGCTGGTCAGCCCCAGCATTTT
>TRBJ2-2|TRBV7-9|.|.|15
CASSLLKGYTGELFF
TGTGCCAGCAGCTTACTTAAGGGGTACACCGGGGAGCTGTTTTTT
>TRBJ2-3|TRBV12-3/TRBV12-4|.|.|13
CASSMAASDTQYF
TGTGCCAGCTCCATGGCGGCTTCAGATACGCAGTATTTT
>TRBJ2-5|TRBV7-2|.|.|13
CASSPRNQETQYF
TGTGCCAGCAGCCCCCGGAACCAAGAGACCCAGTACTTC
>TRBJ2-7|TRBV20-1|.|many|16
CSARGGGVSPSYEQYF
TGCAGTGCTAGAGGGGGTGGGGTCTCTCCCTCCTACGAGCAGTACTTC
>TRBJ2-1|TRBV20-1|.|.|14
CSASKAVGPHEQFF
TGCAGTGCTAGCAAAGCGGTGGGGCCGCATGAGCAGTTCTTC
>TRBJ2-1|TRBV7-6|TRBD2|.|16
CASSPQLAGGGNEQFF
TGTGCCAGCAGCCCCCAACTAGCGGGGGGAGGCAATGAGCAGTTCTTC
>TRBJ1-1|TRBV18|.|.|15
CASSPQMPSNTEAFF
TGTGCCAGCTCACCACAAATGCCCTCGAACACTGAAGCTTTCTTT
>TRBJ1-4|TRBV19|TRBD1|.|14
CASSMGQGSEKLFF
TGTGCCAGTAGTATGGGACAGGGGAGTGAAAAACTGTTTTTT
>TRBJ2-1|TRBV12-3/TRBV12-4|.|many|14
CASSLDRVGNEQFF
TGTGCCAGCAGTTTAGACAGGGTAGGCAATGAGCAGTTCTTC
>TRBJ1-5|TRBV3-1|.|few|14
CASSQAGPNQPQHF
TGTGCCAGCAGCCAAGCGGGCCCTAATCAGCCCCAGCATTTT
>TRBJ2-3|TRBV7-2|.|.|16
CASSPAATRSTDTQYF
TGTGCCAGCAGCCCAGCTGCCACCCGTTCAACAGATACGCAGTATTTT
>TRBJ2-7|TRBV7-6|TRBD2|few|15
CASSLSGGELHEQYF
TGTGCCAGCAGTCTTAGCGGGGGGGAGCTACACGAGCAGTACTTC
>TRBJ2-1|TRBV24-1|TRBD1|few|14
CATSEPGQGNEQFF
TGTGCCACCAGTGAACCCGGACAGGGCAATGAGCAGTTCTTC
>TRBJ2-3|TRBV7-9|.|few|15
CASSLEGQATDTQYF
TGTGCCAGCAGCTTAGAGGGGCAGGCCACAGATACGCAGTATTTT
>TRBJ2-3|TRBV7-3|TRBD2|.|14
CASSIQRGGDTQYF
TGTGCCAGCAGCATCCAGCGGGGAGGGGATACGCAGTATTTT
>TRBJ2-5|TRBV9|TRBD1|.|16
CASSVTVGETGETQYF
TGTGCCAGCAGCGTGACGGTAGGGGAGACAGGGGAGACCCAGTACTTC
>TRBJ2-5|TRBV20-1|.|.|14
CSARLPEGQETQYF
TGCAGTGCTAGACTTCCAGAAGGGCAAGAGACCCAGTACTTC
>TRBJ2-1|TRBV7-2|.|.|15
CASSLWGGTYNEQFF
TGTGCCAGCAGCTTATGGGGGGGCACCTACAATGAGCAGTTCTTC
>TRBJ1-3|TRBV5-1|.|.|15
CASSLVGETGNTIYF
TGCGCCAGCAGCTTGGTGGGGGAAACTGGAAACACCATATATTTT
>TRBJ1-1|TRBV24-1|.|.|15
CATSDPSGGDTEAFF
TGTGCCACCAGTGACCCGTCCGGGGGCGACACTGAAGCTTTCTTT
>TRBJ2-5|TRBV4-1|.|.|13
CASSAYLRETQYF
TGCGCCAGCAGCGCATACCTCAGGGAGACCCAGTACTTC
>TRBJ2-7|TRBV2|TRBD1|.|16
CASSDFGQVYSYEQYF
TGTGCCAGCAGTGATTTTGGACAGGTTTACTCCTACGAGCAGTACTTC
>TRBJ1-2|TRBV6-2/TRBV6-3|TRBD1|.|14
CASNRQGGGYGYTF
TGTGCCAGCAATCGACAGGGAGGGGGCTATGGCTACACCTTC
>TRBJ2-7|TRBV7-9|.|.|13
CASRRGGTYEQYF
TGTGCCAGCAGACGAGGGGGAACCTACGAGCAGTACTTC
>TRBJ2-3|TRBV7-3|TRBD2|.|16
CASSPRGGRIADTQYF
TGTGCCAGCAGCCCCCGGGGGGGGCGCATCGCAGATACGCAGTATTTT
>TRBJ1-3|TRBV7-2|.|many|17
CASSPGPGRGTGNTIYF
TGTGCCAGCAGCCCCGGACCGGGCAGGGGAACAGGAAACACCATATATTTT
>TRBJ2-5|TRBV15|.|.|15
CATSRGGGTEETQYF
TGTGCCACCAGCAGAGGCGGCGGGACCGAAGAGACCCAGTACTTC
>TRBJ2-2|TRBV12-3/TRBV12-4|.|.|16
CASSLAPARSTGELFF
TGTGCCAGCAGTTTAGCCCCAGCACGGAGCACCGGGGAGCTGTTTTTT
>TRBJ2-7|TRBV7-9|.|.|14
CASSLGALILEQYF
TGTGCCAGCAGCTTAGGTGCCCTAATACTGGAGCAGTACTTC
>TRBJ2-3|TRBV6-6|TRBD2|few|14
CASILAGGPDTQYF
TGTGCCAGCATTCTAGCGGGAGGGCCGGATACGCAGTATTTT
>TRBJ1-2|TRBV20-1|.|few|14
CSAVQSLHNYGYTF
TGCAGTGCTGTCCAGAGCCTCCATAACTATGGCTACACCTTC
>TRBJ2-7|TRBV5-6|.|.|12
CASSLYVYEQYF
TGTGCCAGCAGCTTGTACGTCTACGAGCAGTACTTC
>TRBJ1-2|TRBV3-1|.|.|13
CASSPQGLSGYTF
TGTGCCAGCAGCCCCCAGGGCCTGTCTGGCTACACCTTC
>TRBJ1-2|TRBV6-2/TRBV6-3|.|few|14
CASSYFTQAQGYTF
TGTGCCAGCAGTTACTTCACCCAGGCTCAAGGCTACACCTTC
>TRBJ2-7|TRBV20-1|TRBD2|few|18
CSARERGTSGRVPYEQYF
TGCAGTGCTAGGGAAAGGGGAACTAGCGGGAGGGTCCCTTACGAGCAGTACTTC
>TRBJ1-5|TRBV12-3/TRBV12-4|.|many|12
CASTGVGQPQHF
TGTGCCAGCACGGGGGTCGGGCAGCCCCAGCATTTT
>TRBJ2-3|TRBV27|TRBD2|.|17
CASSLAGAGGGTDTQYF
TGTGCCAGCAGTTTAGCTGGAGCGGGAGGGGGGACAGATACGCAGTATTTT
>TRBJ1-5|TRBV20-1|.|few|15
CSATNVRGLNQPQHF
TGCAGTGCTACAAACGTACGGGGGCTCAATCAGCCCCAGCATTTT
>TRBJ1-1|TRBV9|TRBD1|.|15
CASSRVGTENTEAFF
TGTGCCAGCAGTCGTGTAGGGACAGAGAACACTGAAGCTTTCTTT